This T cell receptor beta chain was obtained from a study of cytomegalovirus exposure and HLA in healthy donors. Broader study findings: V- and J-gene trimming in TCR beta was tied to a missense DCLRE1C variant by an analysis performed later.

Germline loops: CDR1 SGHNT, CDR2 YENEEA. V was pared by 2 bases and J by 4 bases, with 11 bases between. This CDR3 has 14 amino acids. The study ran its PCR with 60 Vbeta and 13 Jbeta primers. Per the original methods: About 11 million of the 80 million or so unique TCR beta chains counted in a later analysis were shared. Generated by immunoSEQ multiplex PCR, the TCRdb table keeps only in-frame clones and is missing some. The V and J calls and clone size come from that table; D and trimming were worked out from the DNA. Of over 200,000 clones listed, around 80% are singletons. To note about this clone: Its target is not known.

What was sequenced was PBMCs. The TCR comes from a woman aged 60 to 75 in good health and CMV-seropositive. This chain uses TRBV11-3 with TRBJ1-1, with D maybe TRBD1 (5 bases). The CDR3 loop is CASSLRSGGTEAFF. DNA of the CDR3: TGTGCCAGCAGCTTAAGGTCGGGGGGCACTGAAGCTTTCTTT.